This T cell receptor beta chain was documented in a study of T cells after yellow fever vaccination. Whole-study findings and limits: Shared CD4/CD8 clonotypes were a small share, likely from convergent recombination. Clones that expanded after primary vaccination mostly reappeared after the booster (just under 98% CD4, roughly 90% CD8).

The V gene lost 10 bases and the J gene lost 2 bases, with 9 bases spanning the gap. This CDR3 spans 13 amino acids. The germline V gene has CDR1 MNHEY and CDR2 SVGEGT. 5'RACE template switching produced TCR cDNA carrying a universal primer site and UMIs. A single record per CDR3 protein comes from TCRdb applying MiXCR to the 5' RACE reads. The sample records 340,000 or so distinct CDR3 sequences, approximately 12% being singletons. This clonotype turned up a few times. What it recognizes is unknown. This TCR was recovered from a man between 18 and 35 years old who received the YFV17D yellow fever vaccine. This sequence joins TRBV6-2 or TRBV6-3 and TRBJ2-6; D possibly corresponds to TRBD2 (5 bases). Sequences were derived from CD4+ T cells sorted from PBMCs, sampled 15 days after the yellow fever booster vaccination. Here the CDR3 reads CATTRAGANVLTF. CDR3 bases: TGTGCCACCACGAGGGCTGGGGCCAACGTCCTGACTTTC.